The TCR beta chain described here comes from a study of blood T cell repertoires in COVID-19. At the level of the study: Collection of acute and convalescent COVID-19 samples took place in the United States, Italy and Spain. PBMCs, B-cell-depleted T cells, or T cells provided the cDNA or gDNA that made up the material.

Methods used by the authors: Scientists estimated how many nucleated cells there were by amplifying reference gene primers. The method was immunoSEQ multiplex PCR; TCRdb's version includes in-frame clones alone and lacks a portion of them. From that table come the V and J calls and clone size; the DNA was used to work out D and trimming. The sample contains over 55,000 clones, roughly 71% of which appear only once. Germline V CDR1 and CDR2: SGDLS, YYNGEE. With 0 bases removed from V and 6 bases from J, the gap between germline ends came to 10 bases. The CDR3 has 14 amino acids. Material for sequencing was peripheral blood. The chain is built from TRBV9 and TRBJ1-5; maybe TRBD1 (5 bases). The receptor's source is a human donor in a cohort sampled during active COVID-19. CDR3 nucleotide sequence: TGTGCCAGCAGCGTAGAGGAAGGGGCTCAGCCCCAGCATTTT. Translated: CASSVEEGAQPQHF.